The 5 T cell receptor beta chains below were found in one sample sequenced in a study of blood T cell repertoires in COVID-19. The data were produced by immunoSEQ multiplex PCR, yet TCRdb's version contains in-frame clones alone and is incomplete. The table shows just over 350,000 clones, with about 88% occurring only once. The sequenced sample was peripheral blood. These receptors came from a woman aged 55-69 years with COVID-19, enrolled during active disease.

The chain has TRBV28 and TRBJ2-3, with 8 bases identical to TRBD1. Germline V gene data show CDR1 as MDHEN and CDR2 as SYDVKM. V lost 5 bases to trimming and J lost 6 bases; unmatched junction nucleotides: 4. The CDR3 contains 13 residues. The CDR3 region has the DNA TGTGCCAGCAGTGGGACAGGCGCTGATACGCAGTATTTT. This codes for CASSGTGADTQYF.

V is TRBV19 and J is TRBJ2-2, with D unresolved. Per the germline V gene, CDR1 is LNHDA and CDR2 is SQIVND (reference sequence). CDR3 length equals 17 residues. Trimming removed 7 bases at V and 6 bases at J, with 24 bases between. The CDR3 here is CASTPRAPITSAGELFF. Written as DNA, the CDR3 is TGTGCCAGTACCCCTCGAGCGCCAATTACAAGCGCCGGGGAGCTGTTTTTT.

This clone was detected once. The chain joins TRBV7-2 to TRBJ1-5; unclear D gene. Trimming shortened V by 3 bases and J by 2 bases, and 5 bases separated the two germline ends. Per germline, CDR1 SGHTA and CDR2 FQGNSA. The CDR3 totals 13 residues. CDR3 in amino acids: CASSFSGNQPQHF. The CDR3 DNA reads as TGTGCCAGCAGCTTCTCTGGCAATCAGCCCCAGCATTTT.

The chain uses TRBV7-9 and TRBJ2-3; 13 bases are shared with TRBD2. The CDR3 is made up of 17 amino acids. CDR1 and CDR2 from the germline V gene are SEHNR and FQNEAQ (reference sequence). J gave up 0 bases and V 4 bases, and 4 bases lay outside the gene matches. CDR3 bases: TGTGCCAGCAGCTCAGGGACTAGCGGGGAAAGCACAGATACGCAGTATTTT. Its protein product is CASSSGTSGESTDTQYF.

The rearrangement links TRBV7-2 to TRBJ2-3; 7 positions match TRBD1. Germline V gives CDR1 SGHTA, CDR2 FQGNSA. The CDR3 runs to 15 residues. With V trimmed by 7 bases and J by 2 bases, 9 bases remained unmatched. CDR3 protein: CASNRGRRTTDTQYF. DNA for the CDR3: TGTGCCAGCAACAGGGGACGGAGAACCACAGATACGCAGTATTTT.